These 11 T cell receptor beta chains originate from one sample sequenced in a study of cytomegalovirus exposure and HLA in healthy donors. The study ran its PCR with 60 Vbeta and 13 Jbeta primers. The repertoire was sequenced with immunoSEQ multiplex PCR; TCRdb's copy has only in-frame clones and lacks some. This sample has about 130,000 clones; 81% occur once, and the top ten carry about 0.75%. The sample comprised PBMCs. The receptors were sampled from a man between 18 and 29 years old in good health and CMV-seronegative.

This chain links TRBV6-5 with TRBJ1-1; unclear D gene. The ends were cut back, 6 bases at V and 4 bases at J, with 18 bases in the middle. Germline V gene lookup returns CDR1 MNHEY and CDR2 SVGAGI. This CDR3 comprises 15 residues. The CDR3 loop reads CASRPTLAVGTEAFF. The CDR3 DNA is TGTGCCAGCAGACCTACTTTAGCGGTTGGCACTGAAGCTTTCTTT.

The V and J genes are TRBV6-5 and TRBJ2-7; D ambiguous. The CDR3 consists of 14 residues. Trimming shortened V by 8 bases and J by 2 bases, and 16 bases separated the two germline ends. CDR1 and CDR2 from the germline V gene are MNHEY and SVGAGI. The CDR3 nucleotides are TGTGCCAGCTCCCTCGGAACACAGACCTACGAGCAGTACTTC. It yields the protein CASSLGTQTYEQYF.

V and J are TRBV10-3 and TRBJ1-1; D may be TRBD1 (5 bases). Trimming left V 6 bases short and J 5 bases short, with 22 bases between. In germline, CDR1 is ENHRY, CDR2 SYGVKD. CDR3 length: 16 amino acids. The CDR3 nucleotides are TGTGCCATCAGCGACCTAACTCGGGAGGGGCGGACTGAAGCTTTCTTT. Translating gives CAISDLTREGRTEAFF.

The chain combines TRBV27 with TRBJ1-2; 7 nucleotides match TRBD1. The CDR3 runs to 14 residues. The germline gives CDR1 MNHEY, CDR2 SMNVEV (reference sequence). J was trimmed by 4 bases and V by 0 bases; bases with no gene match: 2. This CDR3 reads CASSLSGQVYGYTF. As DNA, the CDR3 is TGTGCCAGCAGTTTATCAGGACAGGTCTATGGCTACACCTTC.

CDR3 nucleotides: TGTGCCAGCAGCGTAGCTGGGGGGGTGGAGACCCAGTACTTC. Amino acids: CASSVAGGVETQYF. The rearrangement uses TRBV9 and TRBJ2-5, with 7 positions matching TRBD2. Germline values: CDR1 SGDLS, CDR2 YYNGEE. V was clipped by 0 bases and J by 5 bases; unmatched bases: 4. The CDR3 is made up of 14 amino acids.

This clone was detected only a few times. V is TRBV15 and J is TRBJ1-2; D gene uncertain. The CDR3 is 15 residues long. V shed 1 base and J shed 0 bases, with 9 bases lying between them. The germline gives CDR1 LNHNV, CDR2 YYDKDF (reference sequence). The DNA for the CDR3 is TGTGCCACCAGCAGAGTGGAGCGAGCTAACTATGGCTACACCTTC. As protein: CATSRVERANYGYTF.

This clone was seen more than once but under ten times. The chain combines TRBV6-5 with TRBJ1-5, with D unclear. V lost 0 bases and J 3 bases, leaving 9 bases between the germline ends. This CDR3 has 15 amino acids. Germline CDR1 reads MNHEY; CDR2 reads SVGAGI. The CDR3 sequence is CASSYSWQDNQPQHF. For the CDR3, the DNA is TGTGCCAGCAGTTACTCGTGGCAGGACAATCAGCCCCAGCATTTT.

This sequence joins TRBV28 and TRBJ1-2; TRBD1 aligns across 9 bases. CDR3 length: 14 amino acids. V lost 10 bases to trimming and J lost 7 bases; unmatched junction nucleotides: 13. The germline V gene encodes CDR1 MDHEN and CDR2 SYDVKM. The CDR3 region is CAIPGQGTDFGYTF. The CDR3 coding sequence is TGTGCCATCCCTGGACAGGGGACGGATTTTGGCTACACCTTC.

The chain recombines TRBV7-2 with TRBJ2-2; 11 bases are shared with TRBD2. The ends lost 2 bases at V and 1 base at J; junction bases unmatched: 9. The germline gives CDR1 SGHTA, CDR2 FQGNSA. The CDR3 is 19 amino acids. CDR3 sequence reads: CASSLLVSGGAMNTGELFF. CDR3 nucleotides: TGTGCCAGCAGCTTATTAGTTAGCGGGGGGGCCATGAACACCGGGGAGCTGTTTTTT.

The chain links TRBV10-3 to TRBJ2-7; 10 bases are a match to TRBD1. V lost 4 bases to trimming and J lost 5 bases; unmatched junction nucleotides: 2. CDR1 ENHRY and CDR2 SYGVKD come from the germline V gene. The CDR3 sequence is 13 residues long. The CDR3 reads CAISAGTGDEQYF. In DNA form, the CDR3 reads TGTGCCATCAGTGCTGGGACAGGGGACGAGCAGTACTTC.

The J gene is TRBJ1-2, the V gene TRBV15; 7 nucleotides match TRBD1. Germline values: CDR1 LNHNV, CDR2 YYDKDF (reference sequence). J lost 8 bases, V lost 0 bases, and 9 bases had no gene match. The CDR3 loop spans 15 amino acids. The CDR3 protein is CATSRENTGVGGYTF. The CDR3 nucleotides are TGTGCCACCAGCAGAGAGAACACAGGGGTGGGGGGCTACACCTTC.